A single sample gave rise to the 13 T cell receptor beta chains below, sequenced in a study of response to subunit inactivated influenza vaccine. TCRdb re-derived calls from the RT-PCR reads in MiXCR, one entry per CDR3 protein. This sample carries over 450,000 distinct CDR3 sequences, 10% to 15% of them seen once, and the ten largest clones take about 12%. This material consisted of PBMCs from blood, taken 40 to 50 days after vaccination. Receptor source: a man aged 45-65 years who received an inactivated influenza vaccine.

A few counts support this clonotype. The genes are TRBV4-3 and TRBJ2-3; D might be TRBD1 or TRBD2, each matching 5 bases. V was pared by 3 bases and J by 6 bases, with 16 bases between. Germline CDR1 and CDR2: LGHNA and YSLEER. CDR3 length: 15 amino acids. CDR3 in DNA: TGCGCCAGCAGCCAGGTTTGGACAAGGGAGGATACGCAGTATTTT. Translated: CASSQVWTREDTQYF.

This clonotype occurred many times. V usage is TRBV7-2 and J usage is TRBJ2-3; 14 bases are shared with TRBD2. This CDR3 comprises 16 residues. Trimming removed 5 bases from V and 2 bases from J; junction bases left unmatched: 3. CDR1 and CDR2 from the germline V gene are SGHTA and FQGNSA. This CDR3 reads CASSRTSGGTTDTQYF. The CDR3 DNA is TGTGCCAGCAGCCGGACTAGCGGGGGGACCACAGATACGCAGTATTTT.

In this sample, this clonotype turned up a few times. The chain recombines TRBV27 with TRBJ1-1; D might be TRBD1 (5 bases). The CDR3 totals 14 residues. Germline assignment: CDR1 MNHEY and CDR2 SMNVEV (reference sequence). V gave up 2 bases and J gave up 3 bases, with 10 bases separating them. The CDR3 DNA sequence: TGTGCCAGCAGTTTAGCGGGGCAGGACACTGAAGCTTTCTTT. It encodes CASSLAGQDTEAFF.

The chain couples TRBV20-1 to TRBJ2-5; maybe TRBD1 (6 bases). The ends were cut back, 1 base at V and 2 bases at J, with 14 bases in the middle. Germline CDR1 and CDR2: DFQATT and SNEGSKA (reference sequence). The CDR3 is 15 amino acids. The CDR3 sequence is CSARVRGTPQETQYF. CDR3 in DNA: TGCAGTGCTAGAGTCCGAGGGACACCGCAAGAGACCCAGTACTTC.

This clonotype was detected only a few times. This rearrangement joins TRBV12-3 or TRBV12-4 to TRBJ1-5; D unresolved. The V end lost 0 bases, the J end lost 9 bases, and 6 bases lay between the germline ends. The CDR3 spans 12 residues. The CDR3 nucleotides read TGTGCCAGCAGTTTAGCGGCCGGGCCCCAGCATTTT. Protein product: CASSLAAGPQHF.

This clonotype was observed a few times. This chain connects TRBV18 to TRBJ2-2; TRBD1 matches 9 bases. The V segment lost 5 bases and the J segment 7 bases; nucleotides outside the gene matches: 8. The CDR3 loop spans 15 amino acids. Germline V gives CDR1 KGHSH, CDR2 LQKENI. The CDR3 region has the DNA TGTGCCAGCTCAAAACCCGGGACAGGGAACGGGGAGCTGTTTTTT. Translated, it gives CASSKPGTGNGELFF.

The V call is TRBV29-1, the J call TRBJ1-1; TRBD1 matches 10 bases. V lost 5 bases, J lost 2 bases, and 5 bases stayed unmatched. Germline V gene sequence: CDR1 SQVTM, CDR2 ANQGSEA. The CDR3 covers 14 residues. The CDR3 sequence is CSVTRTGGNTEAFF. CDR3 DNA: TGCAGCGTTACCAGGACAGGGGGAAACACTGAAGCTTTCTTT. Supplemented by reference TRBV29-1 and TRBJ1-1, the full variable domain reads SAVISQKPSRDICQRGTSLTIQCQVDSQVTMMFWYRQQPGQSLTLIATANQGSEATYESGFVIDKFPISRPNLTFSTLTVSNMSPEDSSIYLCSVTRTGGNTEAFFGQGTRLTVV.

This clonotype was seen more than once but under ten times. The chain links TRBV5-1 to TRBJ2-1; maybe TRBD2 (5 bases). V lost 5 bases and J 8 bases, leaving 11 bases between the germline ends. This CDR3 comprises 12 residues. In germline, CDR1 is SGHRS, CDR2 YFSETQ. The CDR3 sequence: CASRETNYEQFF. The CDR3 DNA reads TGCGCCAGCAGGGAGACTAACTATGAGCAGTTCTTC.

This clonotype turned up a few times. V gene TRBV6-5 combines with J gene TRBJ2-3; tentative D call: TRBD2 (6 bases). The V end was cut by 2 bases, the J end by 1 base, with 10 bases between. Germline V gene sequence: CDR1 MNHEY, CDR2 SVGAGI. The CDR3 sequence is 15 residues long. CDR3 sequence reads: CASSYGRGGTDTQYF. CDR3 coding DNA: TGTGCCAGCAGTTACGGGCGGGGAGGCACAGATACGCAGTATTTT.

The chain has TRBV7-6 and TRBJ2-6; no definite D call. CDR1 and CDR2 (germline): SGHVS, FNYEAQ. The germline V and J ends were trimmed by 0 bases and 0 bases, with 6 bases remaining between them. The CDR3 loop spans 16 amino acids. The CDR3 sequence is CASSLAQSSGANVLTF. CDR3 nucleotide sequence: TGTGCCAGCAGCTTAGCACAGAGCTCTGGGGCCAACGTCCTGACTTTC.

This clonotype has a count of ten or more. The gene calls are TRBV5-1 and TRBJ2-1; TRBD1 matches at 7 bases. The germline V gene has CDR1 SGHRS and CDR2 YFSETQ. Trimming took 3 bases from V and 4 from J; bases not matched to a gene: 13. CDR3 length equals 17 residues. CDR3 coding DNA: TGCGCCAGCAGCTCACAAGGACAGGCTGTAGGGTACAATGAGCAGTTCTTC. Amino acid sequence: CASSSQGQAVGYNEQFF.

CDR3 sequence (DNA): TGCGCCAGCAGCCAAGTAGGACAGAGCTACGAGCAGTACTTC. Protein product: CASSQVGQSYEQYF. This chain connects TRBV4-3 to TRBJ2-7; possibly TRBD1 for D (6 bases). The CDR3 spans 14 residues. Germline CDR1 LGHNA, CDR2 YSLEER. Trimming removed 1 base at V and 3 bases at J, with 10 bases between.

This clonotype was observed a handful of times. The V call is TRBV5-1, the J call TRBJ1-2; D unclear. The CDR3 consists of 12 residues. Germline assignment: CDR1 SGHRS and CDR2 YFSETQ. Deletions cut 0 bases from V and 2 bases from J, with 2 bases between. CDR3 amino acids: CASSLENYGYTF. In DNA form, the CDR3 reads TGCGCCAGCAGCTTGGAGAACTATGGCTACACCTTC.